Each of the 15 T cell receptor beta chains below was sequenced from the same sample in a study of blood T cell repertoires in COVID-19. Method: immunoSEQ multiplex PCR; TCRdb's copy keeps in-frame clones and lacks some. The table includes around 250,000 clones, around 80% detected once. The sample was peripheral blood. All receptors derive from a man between 40 and 49 years old with active or convalescent COVID-19.

J is TRBJ2-7 and V is TRBV29-1, with 7 bases aligning to TRBD1. This CDR3 spans 13 amino acids. With 6 bases clipped from V and 3 bases from J, the junction kept 8 bases outside the gene matches. CDR1 is SQVTM and CDR2 is ANQGSEA in the germline V gene. The CDR3 region is CSVKPGQNYEQYF. CDR3 bases: TGCAGCGTGAAACCGGGACAGAACTACGAGCAGTACTTC.

The CDR3 nucleotides are TGCGCCAGCAGCGTTGGACAGGGGAGGTCGAACACTGAAGCTTTCTTT. Its protein is CASSVGQGRSNTEAFF. The rearrangement joins TRBV10-2 to TRBJ1-1; TRBD1 matches at 9 bases. V trimming: 6 bases; J trimming: 1 base; junction bases outside the gene matches: 9. Germline-derived CDR1 and CDR2 are WSHSY and SAAADI. The CDR3 is 16 amino acids.

This clone was detected only once. It is unclear where the CDR3 begins or ends on the DNA, so no DNA is shown, and the CDR3 is as TCRdb lists it. The chain is built from TRBV6-5 and TRBJ1-6; the DNA was not used to check the table's D call, TRBD1. The CDR3 extends over 15 residues, inclusive of both ends. Germline V gene sequence: CDR1 MNHEY, CDR2 SVGAGI. CDR3 amino acids: CASSSSRQGNSPLHF.

The V gene is TRBV7-2, the J gene TRBJ2-3; D not resolved. CDR3 length equals 15 residues. V gave up 2 bases and J gave up 2 bases, with 11 bases separating them. Germline V lookup: CDR1 SGHTA, CDR2 FQGNSA. The chain's CDR3 is CASSLTDSNTDTQYF. Here the CDR3 DNA reads TGTGCCAGCAGCTTAACTGACTCGAACACAGATACGCAGTATTTT.

The genes are TRBV27 and TRBJ1-6; 9 bases match TRBD1. V lost 7 bases, J lost 7 bases, and 2 bases stayed unmatched. The germline V gene has CDR1 MNHEY and CDR2 SMNVEV (reference sequence). The CDR3 totals 13 residues. In DNA, the CDR3 is TGTGCCAGCAAGGGACAGGGAAATTCACCCCTCCACTTT. It specifies CASKGQGNSPLHF.

The rearrangement links TRBV7-9 to TRBJ1-2, with TRBD1 matching 8 bases. V dropped 5 bases and J dropped 6; count of bases not matched to a gene: 8. Germline values: CDR1 SEHNR, CDR2 FQNEAQ (reference sequence). The CDR3 is 14 residues long. The CDR3: CASSNPDRGNGYTF. Written as DNA, the CDR3 is TGTGCCAGCAGCAACCCCGACAGGGGCAATGGCTACACCTTC.

The chain recombines TRBV19 with TRBJ1-6; weak D call: TRBD1 (6 bases). Germline loops: CDR1 LNHDA, CDR2 SQIVND (reference sequence). V lost 4 bases, J lost 11 bases, and 15 bases lay in between. The CDR3 contains 14 residues. The CDR3 here is CASSNRAGATPLHF. The CDR3 DNA follows: TGTGCCAGTAGTAACAGGGCGGGGGCGACACCCCTCCACTTT.

The V call is TRBV7-6, the J call TRBJ2-7, with 9 bases that match TRBD2. Germline CDR1 SGHVS, CDR2 FNYEAQ. With 1 base clipped from V and 2 bases from J, the junction kept 6 bases outside the gene matches. The CDR3 loop spans 16 amino acids. CDR3 bases: TGTGCCAGCAGCTTAGGGAGGGCTAGCGGGACCTACGAGCAGTACTTC. It yields the protein CASSLGRASGTYEQYF.

This chain links TRBV7-8 with TRBJ2-2; D is unresolved. Germline-derived CDR1 and CDR2 are SGHVS and FQNEAQ. Trimming took off 1 base at V and 2 bases at J, with 5 bases between the two ends. The CDR3 loop spans 14 amino acids. The CDR3 region has the DNA TGTGCCAGCAGCTTAGGTCGTAACACCGGGGAGCTGTTTTTT. As protein: CASSLGRNTGELFF.

The V and J genes are TRBV7-2 and TRBJ1-2; the match to TRBD1 covers 10 bases. The CDR3 has 13 amino acids. The junction had 1 base not matched to a gene; V was cut back by 1 base and J by 8 bases. Germline-derived CDR1 and CDR2 are SGHTA and FQGNSA. CDR3 DNA sequence: TGTGCCAGCAGCTTAGGGACAGGGGGAGGCTACACCTTC. Protein product: CASSLGTGGGYTF.

The gene calls are TRBV7-9 and TRBJ2-5; TRBD1 aligns across 7 bases. V lost 6 bases and J lost 2; bases outside the gene matches: 9. This CDR3 is 15 amino acids long. Germline V gene sequence: CDR1 SEHNR, CDR2 FQNEAQ (reference sequence). CDR3 in amino acids: CASRTATGSQETQYF. The DNA for the CDR3 is TGTGCCAGCAGAACGGCGACAGGGTCACAAGAGACCCAGTACTTC.

The gene calls are TRBV7-9 and TRBJ1-3; 7 nucleotides line up with TRBD1. CDR3 length equals 14 residues. In germline, CDR1 is SEHNR, CDR2 FQNEAQ (reference sequence). After removal of 5 bases from V and 4 bases from J, the junction contained 5 bases not matched to a gene. CDR3 sequence reads: CASSPTTGGNTIYF. The CDR3 DNA is TGTGCCAGCAGCCCAACGACAGGGGGAAACACCATATATTTT.

The chain employs TRBV19 and TRBJ1-5; the D gene is possibly TRBD1 (5 bases). The CDR3 loop spans 17 amino acids. V was pared by 7 bases and J by 0 bases, with 19 bases between. Germline values: CDR1 LNHDA, CDR2 SQIVND (reference sequence). This CDR3 reads CASNRLIGTTSNQPQHF. As DNA, the CDR3 is TGTGCCAGTAACCGCCTTATAGGGACTACTAGCAATCAGCCCCAGCATTTT.

The chain combines TRBV28 with TRBJ1-4, with D unresolved. Trimming removed 5 bases from V and 4 bases from J, with 8 bases in between. The germline V gene has CDR1 MDHEN and CDR2 SYDVKM. This CDR3 comprises 13 residues. The CDR3 DNA follows: TGTGCCAGCAGTGGGCAGTTTAATGAAAAACTGTTTTTT. Protein product: CASSGQFNEKLFF.

V is TRBV19 and J is TRBJ1-6; D is unresolved. CDR1 and CDR2 (germline): LNHDA, SQIVND (reference sequence). V lost 2 bases to trimming and J lost 9 bases, with 8 bases between them. The CDR3 totals 13 residues. The CDR3 protein is CASSIKSGSPLHF. Written as DNA, the CDR3 is TGTGCCAGTAGTATAAAGTCCGGTTCACCCCTCCACTTT. Based on the CDR3 plus reference TRBV19 and TRBJ1-6, the full variable domain is DGGITQSPKYLFRKEGQNVTLSCEQNLNHDAMYWYRQDPGQGLRLIYYSQIVNDFQKGDIAEGYSVSREKKESFPLTVTSAQKNPTAFYLCASSIKSGSPLHFGNGTRLTVT.